This TCR beta chain was recorded in a study of T cell responses to AZD1222 COVID-19 vaccine. Assay used: immunoSEQ multiplex PCR; TCRdb lists only in-frame clones, some missing. The sample lists around 70,000 clones, 85% to 90% occurring once. CDR3 length equals 16 residues. The germline gives CDR1 SGHAT, CDR2 FQNNGV. V lost 2 bases to trimming and J lost 4 bases; unmatched junction nucleotides: 3. The sequence derives from an adult in good health. The chain joins TRBV11-2 to TRBJ2-2; 11 nucleotides agree with TRBD2. Source: peripheral blood, taken on day 0 of AZD1222 vaccination. CDR3 sequence (DNA): TGTGCCAGCAGCTTAAGGCTAGCGGGAGGCACCGGGGAGCTGTTTTTT. It is translated as CASSLRLAGGTGELFF.